This TCR beta chain came from a study of blood T cell repertoires in COVID-19. For the study at large: COVID-19 samples, acute and convalescent, were from the United States, Italy and Spain. Nucleic acid was either cDNA or gDNA, and it came from T cells, B-cell-depleted T cells, or PBMCs.

Germline V gene data show CDR1 as KGHSH and CDR2 as LQKENI. The length of the CDR3 is 13 residues. V dropped 0 bases and J dropped 5 bases, with 7 bases sitting between them. In the original processing: Reference gene primer amplification in the assay estimated nucleated cell counts. Profiling relied on immunoSEQ multiplex PCR, and the TCRdb table lists in-frame clones only, not all of them. V and J calls and clone size come straight from that table; D and trimming were deduced from the DNA. Altogether a few hundred thousand clones are present, approximately 85% being singletons, with the ten largest covering 7.2%.

The sequence derives from a human donor in a cohort sampled during active COVID-19. The V and J genes are TRBV18 and TRBJ1-1; D not resolved. Material for sequencing was peripheral blood. DNA for the CDR3: TGTGCCAGCTCACCACCCGGGGTTACTGAAGCTTTCTTT. It specifies CASSPPGVTEAFF.